Listed below are T cell receptor beta chains from one sample, sequenced in a study of T cell changes during pregnancy in multiple sclerosis. Produced via immunoSEQ multiplex PCR; TCRdb's table is partial and in-frame only. The table records roughly 120,000 clones, roughly 92% of them present only once. The sequencing here drew on peripheral blood, taken before pregnancy. Receptor source: a female donor with multiple sclerosis, enrolled in a pregnancy study. Each CDR3 is given with its conserved first and last residue. A D gene is named only where the DNA matches it firmly. Rows may omit the clone size; those that give it use once, few, many or a size class.

D gene	J gene	V gene	clone size	CDR3 length	CDR3 protein	CDR3 DNA
-	TRBJ1-4	TRBV6-1	-	15	CASSQGTQLMSKLFF	TGTGCCAGCAGTCAGGGGACGCAACTAATGAGCAAACTGTTTTTT
-	TRBJ2-3	TRBV7-9	-	18	CASSFSHLVTIKADTQYF	TGTGCCAGCAGCTTTAGCCACCTAGTGACTATCAAAGCAGATACGCAGTATTTT
TRBD2	TRBJ2-1	TRBV7-7	-	15	CASSLAGSSYNEQFF	TGTGCCAGCAGTCTAGCGGGGAGCTCCTACAATGAGCAGTTCTTC
-	TRBJ1-4	TRBV6-5	-	16	CASSYSGRGANEKLFF	TGTGCCAGCAGTTACTCTGGCAGGGGTGCTAATGAAAAACTGTTTTTT
-	TRBJ2-5	TRBV27	-	15	CASSLSRDYQETQYF	TGTGCCAGCAGTTTATCTCGGGACTACCAAGAGACCCAGTACTTC
-	TRBJ1-1	TRBV9	-	18	CASSVDPGGGAGNTEAFF	TGTGCCAGCAGCGTAGACCCGGGGGGCGGGGCCGGGAACACTGAAGCTTTCTTT
-	TRBJ1-4	TRBV6-5	-	14	CASSTGRGGHELFF	TGTGCCAGCAGTACCGGGAGGGGAGGTCATGAACTGTTTTTT
-	TRBJ2-1	TRBV2	-	10	CASNGNEQFF	TGTGCCAGCAACGGGAATGAGCAGTTCTTC
TRBD1	TRBJ1-2	TRBV5-4	-	14	CASSLAGTGYGYTF	TGTGCCAGCAGCTTAGCCGGGACAGGGTATGGCTACACCTTC
TRBD1	TRBJ2-7	TRBV7-9	-	15	CASSFRDRGFYEQYF	TGTGCCAGCAGCTTCCGCGACAGGGGCTTCTACGAGCAGTACTTC
TRBD1	TRBJ1-5	TRBV30	-	14	CAWSLTGGNQAQHF	TGTGCCTGGAGTCTGACAGGGGGGAATCAAGCCCAGCATTTT
-	TRBJ1-2	TRBV6-5	-	16	CASSYSRGFLNYGYTF	TGTGCCAGCAGTTACTCGAGAGGGTTCCTAAACTATGGCTACACCTTC
-	TRBJ2-4	TRBV29-1	-	13	CSAGGLAKNIQYF	TGCAGCGCTGGCGGATTAGCCAAAAACATTCAGTACTTC
-	TRBJ2-1	TRBV6-6	-	15	CASRSAGSSYNEQFF	TGTGCCAGCAGAAGCGCGGGTAGCTCCTACAATGAGCAGTTCTTC
-	TRBJ1-2	TRBV19	-	12	CASSIGVPGYTF	TGTGCCAGTAGTATCGGAGTCCCCGGCTACACCTTC
-	TRBJ1-1	TRBV19	-	13	CASSTTGNTEAFF	TGTGCCAGTAGTACGACAGGAAACACTGAAGCTTTCTTT
TRBD2	TRBJ2-7	TRBV29-1	-	13	CSVSGLAGLEQYF	TGCAGCGTGAGTGGACTAGCGGGACTCGAGCAGTACTTC
-	TRBJ1-1	TRBV6-6	-	13	CASSYRGIPEAFF	TGTGCCAGCAGTTACCGGGGGATCCCTGAAGCTTTCTTT
-	TRBJ1-2	TRBV2	-	12	CASSTQDYGYTF	TGTGCCAGCAGTACACAGGATTATGGCTACACCTTC
TRBD1	TRBJ1-5	TRBV2	few	14	CASSGQGRNQPQHF	TGTGCCAGCAGCGGACAGGGGCGGAATCAGCCCCAGCATTTT
-	TRBJ1-1	TRBV7-9	-	16	CASSPSFRDTNTEAFF	TGTGCCAGCAGCCCAAGCTTCCGGGACACGAACACTGAAGCTTTCTTT
-	TRBJ2-2	TRBV5-4	-	16	CASSYGSGLNTGELFF	TGTGCCAGCAGCTATGGGTCGGGACTGAACACCGGGGAGCTGTTTTTT
TRBD1	TRBJ1-5	TRBV29-1	-	13	CSVGQGSNQPQHF	TGCAGCGTTGGACAGGGAAGCAATCAGCCCCAGCATTTT
TRBD1	TRBJ1-2	TRBV10-3	-	16	CAISLGQGSRVAGYTF	TGTGCCATCAGTTTGGGACAGGGGAGCCGGGTGGCGGGCTACACCTTC
TRBD2	TRBJ2-3	TRBV19	-	14	CASSTSGGADTQYF	TGTGCCAGTAGTACTAGCGGGGGGGCAGATACGCAGTATTTT
TRBD1	TRBJ2-7	TRBV5-4	once	14	CASSLEGASYEQYF	TGTGCCAGCAGCTTGGAGGGGGCGAGCTACGAGCAGTACTTC
-	TRBJ2-5	TRBV6-1	-	13	CASTTVFQETQYF	TGTGCCAGCACAACGGTATTCCAAGAGACCCAGTACTTC
-	TRBJ2-3	TRBV29-1	-	14	CSVIRGGGVDTQYF	TGCAGCGTAATAAGAGGGGGAGGGGTAGATACGCAGTATTTT
TRBD2	TRBJ2-1	TRBV19	-	15	CASSPRGGRHNEQFF	TGTGCCAGTAGCCCCCGGGGGGGGCGCCACAATGAGCAGTTCTTC
TRBD2	TRBJ2-1	TRBV6-6	-	15	CASSPSGGAYNEQFF	TGTGCCAGCAGCCCTAGCGGGGGGGCCTACAATGAGCAGTTCTTC
-	TRBJ1-2	TRBV11-2	-	13	CASSPSGDYGYTF	TGTGCCAGCAGCCCGTCAGGGGACTATGGCTACACCTTC
TRBD1	TRBJ2-3	TRBV5-6	once	16	CASSSLQGAGTDTQYF	TGTGCCAGCAGCTCGCTACAGGGGGCTGGCACAGATACGCAGTATTTT
TRBD1	TRBJ1-1	TRBV6-5	-	14	CASSYGQENTEAFF	TGTGCCAGCAGTTACGGACAGGAGAACACTGAAGCTTTCTTT
TRBD1	TRBJ1-5	TRBV4-1	-	14	CASSQVQGNQPQHF	TGCGCCAGCAGCCAAGTACAGGGGAATCAGCCCCAGCATTTT
-	TRBJ2-1	TRBV27	-	14	CASGGTPSYNEQFF	TGTGCCAGCGGGGGCACCCCCTCCTACAATGAGCAGTTCTTC
TRBD1	TRBJ2-5	TRBV25-1	-	15	CASSEIDRGSETQYF	TGTGCCAGCAGTGAAATCGACAGGGGATCGGAGACCCAGTACTTC
-	TRBJ2-3	TRBV5-1	-	15	CASSLDSPRTDTQYF	TGCGCCAGCAGCTTGGACAGTCCCCGCACAGATACGCAGTATTTT
TRBD2	TRBJ2-5	TRBV9	-	15	CASSVGTSGWETQYF	TGTGCCAGCAGCGTCGGGACTAGCGGGTGGGAGACCCAGTACTTC
-	TRBJ1-3	TRBV30	-	15	CAWSVPWLSGNTIYF	TGTGCCTGGAGTGTACCGTGGCTCTCTGGAAACACCATATATTTT
TRBD1	TRBJ2-4	TRBV9	-	16	CASSVEAGGLRNIQYF	TGTGCCAGCAGCGTAGAGGCAGGGGGTTTGAGGAACATTCAGTACTTC
-	TRBJ1-4	TRBV6-1	-	13	CASSVDIHEKLFF	TGTGCCAGCAGTGTGGACATACATGAAAAACTGTTTTTT
TRBD2	TRBJ2-5	TRBV18	-	15	CASSPIAGAQETQYF	TGTGCCAGCTCGCCTATAGCGGGTGCTCAAGAGACCCAGTACTTC
-	TRBJ2-1	TRBV4-1	-	16	CASSQDLSEVYNEQFF	TGCGCCAGCAGCCAAGATCTCAGCGAGGTCTACAATGAGCAGTTCTTC
-	TRBJ2-1	TRBV28	-	14	CASSPGSTFNEQFF	TGTGCCAGCAGCCCGGGATCTACCTTCAATGAGCAGTTCTTC
TRBD1	TRBJ1-4	TRBV6-5	-	15	CASSPDRVGNEKLFF	TGTGCCAGCAGTCCCGACAGGGTTGGGAATGAAAAACTGTTTTTT
-	TRBJ1-6	TRBV5-4	once	15	CASSLPSGMGSPLHF	TGTGCCAGCAGCTTACCCTCCGGGATGGGTTCACCCCTCCACTTT
TRBD1	TRBJ1-6	TRBV27	-	15	CASSILTGANSPLHF	TGTGCCAGCAGTATATTGACAGGGGCTAATTCACCCCTCCACTTT
-	TRBJ2-7	TRBV5-6	-	14	CASSSSGSSYEQYF	TGTGCCAGCAGCAGCTCTGGGAGCTCCTACGAGCAGTACTTC
-	TRBJ2-5	TRBV7-9	-	14	CASSQSGVGETQYF	TGTGCCAGCAGCCAGTCAGGGGTTGGGGAGACCCAGTACTTC
TRBD1	TRBJ1-3	TRBV28	-	15	CASRQQGAGGNTIYF	TGTGCCAGCAGACAACAGGGGGCCGGAGGAAACACCATATATTTT
-	TRBJ2-7	TRBV23-1	-	15	CASGFRVERTYEQYF	TGCGCCAGTGGTTTTCGGGTAGAAAGGACCTACGAGCAGTACTTC
-	TRBJ2-2	TRBV5-6	-	16	CASSLGPGHYTGELFF	TGTGCCAGCAGCTTGGGCCCGGGACACTACACCGGGGAGCTGTTTTTT
TRBD1	TRBJ2-2	TRBV18	-	14	CASSRDSNTGELFF	TGTGCCAGCTCACGGGACAGCAACACCGGGGAGCTGTTTTTT
-	TRBJ1-6	TRBV30	-	13	CAWRSVGGSPLHF	TGTGCCTGGAGATCTGTCGGGGGTTCACCCCTCCACTTT
-	TRBJ2-7	TRBV2	once	13	CASSEQGMNEQYF	TGTGCCAGCAGTGAACAGGGGATGAACGAGCAGTACTTC